The rows below give T cell receptor beta chains drawn from one sample of a study of T cell repertoires in cytomegalovirus infection. TCRdb itself ran the reads through MiXCR, one entry per CDR3 protein. Altogether 310,000 or so distinct CDR3 sequences are present, 9.6% being singletons, with the ten largest covering less than 3%. Material for sequencing was PBMCs. These receptors were obtained from a human donor in good health (CMV status not recorded). Some clones in this sample may be carry-over from other donors' samples. CDR3s include the opening cysteine and the closing phenylalanine or tryptophan. D genes are given only for firm matches. Not every row has a clone size; where given, it reads once, few, many or a size class.

j_call d_call clone_size v_call cdr3_nt cdr3_aa
TRBJ2-2 TRBD1 few TRBV7-2 TGTGCCAGCAGCCGTGGACAGGGGGCGTCCGCCGGGGAGCTGTTTTTT CASSRGQGASAGELFF
TRBJ1-4 - few TRBV5-6 TGTGCCAGCAGCTCACAGGACGTCGGTGAAAAACTGTTTTTT CASSSQDVGEKLFF
TRBJ2-6 - many TRBV6-6 TGTGCCAGCAGTTTGAGACAGGCTTCTGCCTCTGGGGCCAACGTCCTGACTTTC CASSLRQASASGANVLTF
TRBJ1-5 - many TRBV7-2 TGTGCCAGCAGCTTAGGTAGGGTAGACAATCAGCCCCAGCATTTT CASSLGRVDNQPQHF
TRBJ2-3 - many TRBV10-3 TGTGCCATCAGTGTGGGGGGCCGCACAGATACGCAGTATTTT CAISVGGRTDTQYF
TRBJ2-7 TRBD1 many TRBV6-5 TGTGCCAGCAGTCAACAGGGGATGGGGAACTACGAGCAGTACTTC CASSQQGMGNYEQYF
TRBJ2-1 - - TRBV29-1 TGCAGCGTTGTGGGGGGTGGGGGGGCCAAGGTCGATGAGCAGTTCTTC CSVVGGGGAKVDEQFF
TRBJ2-7 - - TRBV20-1 TGCAGTGCTAGAGAGGACAGTATTCGGGACGAGCAGTACTTC CSAREDSIRDEQYF
TRBJ2-5 - few TRBV20-1 TGCAGTGCTAGAGATCTCTATCAGGCTCAGCAGAAGACCCAGTACTTC CSARDLYQAQQKTQYF
TRBJ1-5 - many TRBV7-2 TGTGCCAGCAGCGCACAACACAGGGTACCCCAGCATTTT CASSAQHRVPQHF
TRBJ1-6 - once TRBV14 TGTGCCAGCAGCCAAGTGTGGGATTCACCCCTCCACTTT CASSQVWDSPLHF
TRBJ1-5 - - TRBV18 TGTGCCAGCTCACCCCTAGAGGGGTTTAATCAGCCCCAGCATTTT CASSPLEGFNQPQHF
TRBJ2-1 TRBD2 many TRBV24-1 TGTGCCACCAGTGATTCGGCGGGGACTAGCGGGGGGGCGCCCTACAATGAGCAGTTCTTC CATSDSAGTSGGAPYNEQFF
TRBJ1-5 - many TRBV20-1 TGCAGTGCTAGAGATGAGGCTCCTGCCCTCAATCAGCCCCAGCATTTT CSARDEAPALNQPQHF
TRBJ1-1 - few TRBV29-1 TGCAGCGTTGAAGATAACCCCCGAAATAGATTATTGGACACTGAAGCTTTCTTT CSVEDNPRNRLLDTEAFF
TRBJ1-2 - few TRBV29-1 TGCAGCGTTGGAAAGGGGGAAGGCTATGGCTACACCTTC CSVGKGEGYGYTF
TRBJ1-2 - - TRBV7-9 TGTGCCAGTGGGCCAAAAGGTACCTTTGGCTACACCTTC CASGPKGTFGYTF
TRBJ2-1 - many TRBV6-5 TGTGCCAGCAGTTACCTTCGGGTTAGCTCCTACAATGAGCAGTTCTTC CASSYLRVSSYNEQFF
TRBJ2-4 - many TRBV7-8 TGTGCCAGCAGCCCCCTCCCAGGGGGGAGCCCCAAAAACATTCAGTACTTC CASSPLPGGSPKNIQYF
TRBJ2-2 - many TRBV27 TGTGCCAGCAGTTTAAGAAGGCGGGACAACACCGGGGAGCTGTTTTTT CASSLRRRDNTGELFF
TRBJ2-1 - few TRBV5-1 TGCGCCAGCAGCGGCCCAAATAACTATGACAATGAGCAGTTCTTC CASSGPNNYDNEQFF
TRBJ1-5 - many TRBV5-5 TGTGCCAGCAGCTTGGGGCTTGGGGGAAAGAGCAATCAGCCCCAGCATTTT CASSLGLGGKSNQPQHF
TRBJ1-3 TRBD1 - TRBV2 TGTGCCAGCAGTCCCCGGACAGGGAGGGTAAACACCATATATTTT CASSPRTGRVNTIYF
TRBJ2-2 - - TRBV5-5 TGTGCCAGCAGCTTGTCGCAGGGATGGACCGGGGAGCTGTTTTTT CASSLSQGWTGELFF
TRBJ1-6 - many TRBV25-1 TGTGCCAGCAGTGAACGACGGGGTAACTCACCCCTCCACTTT CASSERRGNSPLHF
TRBJ2-2 TRBD1 - TRBV14 TGTGCCAGCAGCCAAGAAAGGACAGGGGCGTCCGGGGAGCTGTTTTTT CASSQERTGASGELFF
TRBJ2-1 - many TRBV20-1 TGCAGTGCTAGAGACCCAGACCTCTCCTACAATGAGCAGTTCTTC CSARDPDLSYNEQFF
TRBJ2-3 - many TRBV4-1 TGCGCCAGCAGCCAAGGACCGGGGGTAACAGATACGCAGTATTTT CASSQGPGVTDTQYF
TRBJ2-2 - - TRBV7-9 TGTGCCAGCAGGGCCCCTTGGTCCGTCGACGGGGAGCTGTTTTTT CASRAPWSVDGELFF
TRBJ2-1 - many TRBV19 TGTGCCAGTAGTATTGAGCAAAATGAGCAGTTCTTC CASSIEQNEQFF
TRBJ1-5 - - TRBV7-9 TGTGCCAGCAGCTTTGGAGCGAGCAATCAGCCCCAGCATTTT CASSFGASNQPQHF
TRBJ1-3 TRBD1 few TRBV5-4 TGTGCCAGCAGCGAGGGACAGGGGGACACCATATATTTT CASSEGQGDTIYF
TRBJ2-1 - few TRBV10-3 TGTGCCATCAGTGAGTTTCCTGAGCAGTTCTTC CAISEFPEQFF
TRBJ1-3 TRBD1 few TRBV7-2 TGTGCCAGCAGCGTAGGACAGGGCCCGTACTCTGGAAACACCATATATTTT CASSVGQGPYSGNTIYF
TRBJ1-3 - many TRBV7-2 TGTGCCAGCAGCCTACAGAATTCAAATGGAAACACCATATATTTT CASSLQNSNGNTIYF
TRBJ1-2 - - TRBV20-1 TGCAGTGCTCGGACGTCTTGGGGTGGCTACACCTTC CSARTSWGGYTF
TRBJ1-5 - many TRBV7-9 TGTGCCAGCAGCTTACTATACCAGCCCCAGCATTTT CASSLLYQPQHF
TRBJ2-1 TRBD2 many TRBV28 TGTGCCAGCAGTTTATCTGGACTAGCGGGCTACAATGAGCAGTTCTTC CASSLSGLAGYNEQFF
TRBJ1-1 - many TRBV6-2/TRBV6-3 TGTGCCAGCAGCCCGGACAGAGCCAACACTGAAGCTTTCTTT CASSPDRANTEAFF
TRBJ2-1 - many TRBV7-9 TGTGCCAGCAGCTTAGGCAGGGAGGTGTTCTTC CASSLGREVFF
TRBJ1-5 TRBD1 few TRBV29-1 TGCAGCGACCGGGGCGACAGGGGGCTTTATCAGCCCCAGCATTTT CSDRGDRGLYQPQHF
TRBJ1-4 TRBD1 many TRBV28 TGTGCCAGCAGCCCGGGACAGGGCGGGAATGAAAAACTGTTTTTT CASSPGQGGNEKLFF
TRBJ2-2 TRBD1 - TRBV28 TGTGCCAGCAGCACTGACAGGGGGTTCGGGGAGCTGTTTTTT CASSTDRGFGELFF
TRBJ2-3 - many TRBV6-2/TRBV6-3 TGTGCCAGCAGTTACCACGCCTCGGACAAATCGAGGGGAACAGATACGCAGTATTTT CASSYHASDKSRGTDTQYF